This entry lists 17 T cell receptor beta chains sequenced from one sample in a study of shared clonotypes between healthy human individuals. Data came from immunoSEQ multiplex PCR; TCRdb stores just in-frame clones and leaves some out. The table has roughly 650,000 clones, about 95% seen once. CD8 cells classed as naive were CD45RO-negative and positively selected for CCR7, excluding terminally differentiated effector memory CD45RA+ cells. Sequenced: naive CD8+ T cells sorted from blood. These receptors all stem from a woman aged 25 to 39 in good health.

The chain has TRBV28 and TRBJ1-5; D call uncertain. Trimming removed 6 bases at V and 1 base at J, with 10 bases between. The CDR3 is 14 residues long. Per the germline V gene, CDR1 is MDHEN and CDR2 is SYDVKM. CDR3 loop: CASRKGGSNQPQHF. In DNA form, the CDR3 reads TGTGCCAGCAGGAAGGGAGGGAGCAATCAGCCCCAGCATTTT.

CDR3 amino acids: CATSRELNTEAFF. DNA of the CDR3: TGTGCCACCAGCAGAGAGTTGAACACTGAAGCTTTCTTT. The genes are TRBV15 and TRBJ1-1; D is undetermined. Germline lookup yields CDR1 LNHNV and CDR2 YYDKDF (reference sequence). The CDR3 sequence is 13 residues long. Between the trimmed V and J ends, which lost 0 bases and 0 bases, there was a span of 2 bases.

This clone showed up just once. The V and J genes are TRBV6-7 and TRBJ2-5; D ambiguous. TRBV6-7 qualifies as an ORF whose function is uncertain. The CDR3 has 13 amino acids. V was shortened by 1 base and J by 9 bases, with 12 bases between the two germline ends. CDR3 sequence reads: CASSYFSTTAQYF. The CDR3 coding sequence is TGTGCCAGCAGTTACTTTTCCACCACGGCCCAGTACTTC.

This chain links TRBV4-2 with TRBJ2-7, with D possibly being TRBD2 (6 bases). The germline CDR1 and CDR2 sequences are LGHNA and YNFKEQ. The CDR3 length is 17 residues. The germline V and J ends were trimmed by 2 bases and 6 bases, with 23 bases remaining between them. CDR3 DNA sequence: TGTGCCAGCAGCCAAAATACGGGAGAGGTTAGTCGGCTCGAGCAGTACTTC. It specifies CASSQNTGEVSRLEQYF.

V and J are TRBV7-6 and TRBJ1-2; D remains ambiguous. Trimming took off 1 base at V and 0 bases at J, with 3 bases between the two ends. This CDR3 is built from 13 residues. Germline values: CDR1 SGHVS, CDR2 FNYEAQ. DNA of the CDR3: TGTGCCAGCAGCTTAGGTACTAACTATGGCTACACCTTC. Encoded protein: CASSLGTNYGYTF.

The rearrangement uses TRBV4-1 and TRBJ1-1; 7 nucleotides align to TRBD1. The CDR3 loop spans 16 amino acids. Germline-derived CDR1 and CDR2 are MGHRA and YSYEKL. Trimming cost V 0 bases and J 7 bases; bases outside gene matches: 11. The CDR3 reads CASSQEPGQRLFEAFF. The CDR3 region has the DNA TGCGCCAGCAGCCAAGAACCGGGACAGCGGCTATTTGAAGCTTTCTTT.

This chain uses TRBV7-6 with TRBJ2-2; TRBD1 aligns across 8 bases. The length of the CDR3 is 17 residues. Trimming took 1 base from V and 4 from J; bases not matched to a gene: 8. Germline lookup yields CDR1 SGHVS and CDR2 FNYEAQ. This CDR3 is CASSLEAWDRPTGELFF. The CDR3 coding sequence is TGTGCCAGCAGCTTAGAAGCCTGGGACAGGCCCACCGGGGAGCTGTTTTTT.

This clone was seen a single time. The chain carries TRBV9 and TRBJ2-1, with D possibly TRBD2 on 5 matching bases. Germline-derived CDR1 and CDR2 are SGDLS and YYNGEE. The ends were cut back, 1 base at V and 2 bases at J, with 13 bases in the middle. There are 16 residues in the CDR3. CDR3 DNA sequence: TGTGCCAGCAGCGTATATCGGGATGTCCCCTACAATGAGCAGTTCTTC. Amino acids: CASSVYRDVPYNEQFF.

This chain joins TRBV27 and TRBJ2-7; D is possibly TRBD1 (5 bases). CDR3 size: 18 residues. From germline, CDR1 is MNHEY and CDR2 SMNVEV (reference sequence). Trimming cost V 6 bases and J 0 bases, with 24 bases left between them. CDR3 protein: CASRGRKDTTSYSYEQYF. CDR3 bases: TGTGCCAGCAGGGGAAGAAAGGACACGACCTCATACTCCTACGAGCAGTACTTC.

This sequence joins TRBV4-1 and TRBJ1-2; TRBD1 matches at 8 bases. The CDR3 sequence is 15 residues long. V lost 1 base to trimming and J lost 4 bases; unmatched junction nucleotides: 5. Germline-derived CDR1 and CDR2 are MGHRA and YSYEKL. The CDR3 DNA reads TGCGCCAGCAGCCAAGCGACAGGGGCCGGCTATGGCTACACCTTC. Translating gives CASSQATGAGYGYTF.

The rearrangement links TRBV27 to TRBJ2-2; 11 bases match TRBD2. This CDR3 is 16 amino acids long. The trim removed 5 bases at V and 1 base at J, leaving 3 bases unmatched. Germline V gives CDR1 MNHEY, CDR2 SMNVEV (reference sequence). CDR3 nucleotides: TGTGCCAGCAGTCCCGGGACTAGCGGGAACACCGGGGAGCTGTTTTTT. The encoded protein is CASSPGTSGNTGELFF.

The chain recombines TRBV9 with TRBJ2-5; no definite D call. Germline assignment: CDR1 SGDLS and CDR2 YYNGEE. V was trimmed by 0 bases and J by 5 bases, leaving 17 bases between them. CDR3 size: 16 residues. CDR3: CASSVENGRSWETQYF. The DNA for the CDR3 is TGTGCCAGCAGCGTAGAGAATGGGCGGAGTTGGGAGACCCAGTACTTC.

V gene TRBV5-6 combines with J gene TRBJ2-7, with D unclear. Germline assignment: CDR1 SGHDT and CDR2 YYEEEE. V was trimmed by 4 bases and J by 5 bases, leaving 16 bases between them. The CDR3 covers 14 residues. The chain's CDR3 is CASSPIGYGNEQYF. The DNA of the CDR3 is TGTGCCAGCAGCCCCATCGGGTATGGGAACGAGCAGTACTTC.

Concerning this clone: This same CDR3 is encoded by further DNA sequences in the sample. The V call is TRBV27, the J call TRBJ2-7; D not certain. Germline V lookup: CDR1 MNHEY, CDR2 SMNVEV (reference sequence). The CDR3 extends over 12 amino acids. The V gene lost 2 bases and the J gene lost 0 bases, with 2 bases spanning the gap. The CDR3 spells CASSLPSYEQYF. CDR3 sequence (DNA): TGTGCCAGCAGTTTACCCTCCTACGAGCAGTACTTC.

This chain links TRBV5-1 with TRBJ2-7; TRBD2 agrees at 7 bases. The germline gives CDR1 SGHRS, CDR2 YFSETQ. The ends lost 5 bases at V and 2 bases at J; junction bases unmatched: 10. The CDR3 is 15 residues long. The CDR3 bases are TGCGCCAGCAGGATCATTGCCGGGAGGACCTACGAGCAGTACTTC. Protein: CASRIIAGRTYEQYF.

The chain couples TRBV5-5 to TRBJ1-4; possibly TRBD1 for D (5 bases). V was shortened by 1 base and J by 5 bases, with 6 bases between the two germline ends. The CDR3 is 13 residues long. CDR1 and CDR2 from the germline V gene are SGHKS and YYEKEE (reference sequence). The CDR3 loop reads CASSLWGNEKLFF. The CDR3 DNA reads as TGTGCCAGCAGCTTGTGGGGGAATGAAAAACTGTTTTTT.

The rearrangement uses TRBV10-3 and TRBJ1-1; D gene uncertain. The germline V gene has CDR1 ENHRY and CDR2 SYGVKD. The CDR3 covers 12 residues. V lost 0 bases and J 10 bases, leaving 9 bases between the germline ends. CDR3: CAISESGSLAFF. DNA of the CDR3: TGTGCCATCAGTGAGTCAGGAAGTCTAGCTTTCTTT.